The 9 T cell receptor beta chains below all came from one sample that was sequenced in a study of monozygotic twins with inflammatory bowel disease. TCRdb reprocessed the 5' RACE reads and keeps a single row for each CDR3 protein, giving no DNA. Its table records approximately 150,000 distinct CDR3 sequences. The sample comprised blood. These receptors all stem from a human donor with ulcerative colitis or Crohn's disease, or a healthy co-twin of an affected twin (not recorded which).

The gene calls are TRBV28 and TRBJ2-3; as DNA is missing, the TRBD2 call by TCRdb cannot be tested. CDR3 length equals 16 residues. Germline-derived CDR1 and CDR2 are MDHEN and SYDVKM. The CDR3: CASSTPTSGSADTQYF.

The chain uses TRBV19 and TRBJ1-5. The CDR3 extends over 13 amino acids. CDR1 is LNHDA, CDR2 SQIVND, per germline (reference sequence). CDR3 amino acids: CASSNLGDQPQHF.

The chain uses TRBV3-1 and TRBJ2-1; TCRdb lists TRBD2, though no DNA is available to test this call. CDR1 and CDR2 (germline): LGHDT, YNNKEL (reference sequence). The CDR3 totals 15 residues. CDR3: CASSRPGGPYNEQFF.

The chain combines TRBV5-1 with TRBJ2-7. The germline CDR1 and CDR2 sequences are SGHRS and YFSETQ. The CDR3 runs 14 residues. The CDR3 sequence: CASSLSHPGDEQYF.

The chain employs TRBV18 and TRBJ1-1; TCRdb's D gene call, TRBD1, goes unchecked for lack of DNA. The CDR3 has 16 residues. Germline loops: CDR1 KGHSH, CDR2 LQKENI. The CDR3 reads CASSPNPQGVSSEAFF.

The chain is built from TRBV19 and TRBJ1-2; TCRdb returns TRBD1, unconfirmable since there is no DNA. Germline-derived CDR1 and CDR2 are LNHDA and SQIVND (reference sequence). The CDR3 length is 13 residues. The CDR3 here is CASSISTGDGYTF.

The CDR3 sequence: CASSLVAGDFYNEQFF. This chain connects TRBV5-1 to TRBJ2-1; no DNA is available, so the TRBD2 call from TCRdb remains unchecked. This CDR3 spans 16 amino acids. The germline V gene has CDR1 SGHRS and CDR2 YFSETQ.

The chain employs TRBV12-3 or TRBV12-4 and TRBJ2-3. CDR3 length: 14 residues. CDR3 amino acids: CASSLAGFPDTQYF.

V is TRBV7-9 and J is TRBJ1-3; TCRdb returns TRBD1, unconfirmable since there is no DNA. CDR3 length: 16 amino acids. Germline CDR1 is SEHNR and CDR2 is FQNEAQ (reference sequence). This chain's CDR3 is CASSSLNLGGGNTIYF.